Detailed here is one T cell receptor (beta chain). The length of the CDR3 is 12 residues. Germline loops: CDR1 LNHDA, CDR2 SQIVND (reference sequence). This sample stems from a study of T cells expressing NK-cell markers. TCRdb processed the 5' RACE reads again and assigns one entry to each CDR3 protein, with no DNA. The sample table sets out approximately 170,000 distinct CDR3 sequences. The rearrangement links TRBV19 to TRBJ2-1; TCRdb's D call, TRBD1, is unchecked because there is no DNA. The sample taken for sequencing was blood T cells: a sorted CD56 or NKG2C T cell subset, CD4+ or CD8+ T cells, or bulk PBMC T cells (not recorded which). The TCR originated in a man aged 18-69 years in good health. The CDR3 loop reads CASSGDREEQFF.